This T cell receptor beta chain comes out of a study of T cell responses to AZD1222 COVID-19 vaccine. This table comes from immunoSEQ multiplex PCR, and its TCRdb copy is limited to in-frame clones, with some not included. The sample has 98,000 or so clones, 86% seen once. Trimming shortened V by 4 bases and J by 4 bases, and 12 bases separated the two germline ends. The CDR3 is made up of 14 amino acids. CDR1 and CDR2 from the germline V gene are SGHTA and FQGNSA. This clone occurred once. Its antigen is as yet unknown. Study-wide points: Mostly white British, mostly female donors; authors suggested clonal diversity may be underestimated. Only a handful of AZD1222 recipients, roughly six in all, had baseline seropositivity. Researchers report vaccine-associated CD4 TCRs spanning spike, with dominance at 160-218 and 743-854.

This clonotype was sampled from an adult in good health. The sequencing used peripheral blood, collected on day 0 of AZD1222 vaccination. The rearrangement uses TRBV7-2 and TRBJ2-3; unclear D gene. The CDR3 nucleotides read TGTGCCAGCAGCTCTGGAGCCGCCGCAGATACGCAGTATTTT. It yields the protein CASSSGAAADTQYF.